A selection of T cell receptor beta chains follows, all from one sample in a study of cytomegalovirus exposure and HLA in healthy donors. Sequenced by immunoSEQ multiplex PCR; TCRdb stores in-frame clones only, minus some. The sample has over 150,000 clones; 60% to 80% are singletons. The sample was PBMCs. Receptors were obtained from a man in his sixties in good health and CMV-seronegative. CDR3s include the opening cysteine and the closing phenylalanine or tryptophan. The order of the fields is V gene, clone size, D gene, J gene, CDR3 DNA, CDR3 protein. The D gene is left open where the match is weak. Clone size is not always given. Where it is, it says once, few, many or a class for expanded clones.

>TRBV6-5|.|TRBD1|TRBJ1-1
TGTGCCAGCAGCCCGGGACAGGGGCTAAGCGAAGCTTTCTTT
CASSPGQGLSEAFF
>TRBV5-1|few|.|TRBJ2-7
TGCGCCAGCAGCTTGCAAACTGGCTCCTACGAGCAGTACTTC
CASSLQTGSYEQYF
>TRBV6-1|.|.|TRBJ2-7
TGTGCCAGCAGTGAGACAGGCAAAGGGTACTCCTACGAGCAGTACTTC
CASSETGKGYSYEQYF
>TRBV30|.|.|TRBJ1-2
TGTGCCTGGAGTCAAAACCCGGGGTCGTCTTATGGCTACACCTTC
CAWSQNPGSSYGYTF
>TRBV4-3|.|.|TRBJ2-7
TGCGCCAGCAGCCAGGGATACAGGGCCCGCGAGCAGTACTTC
CASSQGYRAREQYF
>TRBV9|.|.|TRBJ2-2
TGTGCCAGCAGCGTAGCCGAGGTCCCCACCGGGGAGCTGTTTTTT
CASSVAEVPTGELFF
>TRBV28|.|.|TRBJ1-1
TGTGCCAGCAGTCCAGGATGGGGAGGCACTGAAGCTTTCTTT
CASSPGWGGTEAFF
>TRBV10-3|.|.|TRBJ2-7
TGTGCCACCAGCGGGTCCCCCTACGAGCAGTACTTC
CATSGSPYEQYF
>TRBV2|.|.|TRBJ2-5
TGTGCCAGCCGGGACAGGGCGGGGGGAGAGACCCAGTACTTC
CASRDRAGGETQYF
>TRBV15|.|TRBD2|TRBJ2-5
TGTGCCACCAGCAGAGATCCGGGGGGCCAAGAGACCCAGTACTTC
CATSRDPGGQETQYF
>TRBV6-5|.|.|TRBJ1-3
TGTGCCAGCACCGGGGGAATAGAGGCAGGAAACACCATATATTTT
CASTGGIEAGNTIYF
>TRBV6-4|.|.|TRBJ2-1
TGTGCCAGCAGACGGGACACCAACAATGAGCAGTTCTTC
CASRRDTNNEQFF
>TRBV19|once|TRBD1|TRBJ2-7
TGTGCCAGTAGAGTAACAGGGGGTCTCTCCTACGAGCAGTACTTC
CASRVTGGLSYEQYF
>TRBV7-6|once|.|TRBJ2-2
TGTGCCAGCAGCTTAGTACCTATTATGGCGGGGACCGGGGAGCTGTTTTTT
CASSLVPIMAGTGELFF
>TRBV18|once|.|TRBJ1-6
TGTGCCAGCTCACCACCCGGTCAGTGGGGGGACGGATCACCCCTCCACTTT
CASSPPGQWGDGSPLHF
>TRBV4-1|.|.|TRBJ2-1
TGCGCCAGCAGCCCTGCTGGGCGGGATCGGAAGAATGAGCAGTTCTTC
CASSPAGRDRKNEQFF
>TRBV9|.|TRBD1|TRBJ2-2
TGTGCCAGCAGCGTAGCTGCAGGGGGTAACACCGGGGAGCTGTTTTTT
CASSVAAGGNTGELFF
>TRBV5-1|.|.|TRBJ2-1
TGCGCCAGCAGCTTGGGTCAAGACGGGAATGAGCAGTTCTTC
CASSLGQDGNEQFF
>TRBV11-2|.|TRBD2|TRBJ2-2
TGTGCCAGCAGCTTAGCCGCGGGAGTCACCGGGGAGCTGTTTTTT
CASSLAAGVTGELFF
>TRBV5-1|.|.|TRBJ2-5
TGCGCCAGCAGTTCCGGACTTCTACAAGAGACCCAGTACTTC
CASSSGLLQETQYF
>TRBV15|.|.|TRBJ1-5
TGTGCCACCAGCAGAGCGATAGATAGCAATCAGCCCCAGCATTTT
CATSRAIDSNQPQHF
>TRBV2|few|TRBD2|TRBJ2-2
TGTGCCAGCAGTCGGCTAGCGGGAGAGGCCGGGGAGCTGTTTTTT
CASSRLAGEAGELFF
>TRBV2|.|TRBD2|TRBJ2-3
TGTGCCATGGGCAAGGGGACTAGTCCCACAGATACGCAGTATTTT
CAMGKGTSPTDTQYF
>TRBV28|.|.|TRBJ1-2
TGTGCCAGCAGTGGGGGCCCACTTGGGGACTATGGCTACACCTTC
CASSGGPLGDYGYTF
>TRBV18|.|TRBD1|TRBJ2-3
TGTGCCAGCTCATACCGGGACAGGGTCGATACGCAGTATTTT
CASSYRDRVDTQYF
>TRBV19|few|.|TRBJ1-1
TGTGCCAGTAGTCCTGGAAGGGCTAGCGCTGAAGCTTTCTTT
CASSPGRASAEAFF
>TRBV5-1|.|TRBD1|TRBJ2-5
TGCGCCAGCAGCCAGGGACAGTCCCAAGAGACCCAGTACTTC
CASSQGQSQETQYF
>TRBV4-3|.|.|TRBJ2-5
TGCGCCAGCAGCCAAGATACAAGGCGGGAGACCCAGTACTTC
CASSQDTRRETQYF
>TRBV7-6|.|.|TRBJ2-7
TGTGCCAGCAGCTTAGAGCCGGGTGGCGAGCAGTACTTC
CASSLEPGGEQYF
>TRBV5-6|few|.|TRBJ2-1
TGTGCCAGCAGCTTAGAGGGGGGGAATGAGCAGTTCTTC
CASSLEGGNEQFF
>TRBV11-2|few|TRBD1|TRBJ2-7
TGTGCCAGCAGCACTCAAACGACAGGGGCCACCTACGAGCAGTACTTC
CASSTQTTGATYEQYF
>TRBV4-1|.|.|TRBJ2-7
TGCGCCAGCAGCCAAGATCCAAGTACACCACCCTACGAGCAGTACTTC
CASSQDPSTPPYEQYF
>TRBV7-3|.|TRBD1|TRBJ2-2
TGTGCCAGCAGCTTAAAGGGACAGGGCCACACCGGGGAGCTGTTTTTT
CASSLKGQGHTGELFF
>TRBV5-5|.|.|TRBJ2-7
TGTGCCAGCAGCTTGTTGGGCCAGAAAGACTTC
CASSLLGQKDF
>TRBV5-6|.|.|TRBJ1-4
TGTGCCAGCAGCCGCCTACGGGGGGATGGGAATGAAAAACTGTTTTTT
CASSRLRGDGNEKLFF
>TRBV4-1|.|TRBD1|TRBJ2-3
TGCGCCAGCAGCCAGCCGGACCGGGACAGGGGTTGGTATTTT
CASSQPDRDRGWYF
>TRBV5-1|.|.|TRBJ2-3
TGCGCCAGCAGCCTCTCGGGTGGGACGCAGTATTTT
CASSLSGGTQYF